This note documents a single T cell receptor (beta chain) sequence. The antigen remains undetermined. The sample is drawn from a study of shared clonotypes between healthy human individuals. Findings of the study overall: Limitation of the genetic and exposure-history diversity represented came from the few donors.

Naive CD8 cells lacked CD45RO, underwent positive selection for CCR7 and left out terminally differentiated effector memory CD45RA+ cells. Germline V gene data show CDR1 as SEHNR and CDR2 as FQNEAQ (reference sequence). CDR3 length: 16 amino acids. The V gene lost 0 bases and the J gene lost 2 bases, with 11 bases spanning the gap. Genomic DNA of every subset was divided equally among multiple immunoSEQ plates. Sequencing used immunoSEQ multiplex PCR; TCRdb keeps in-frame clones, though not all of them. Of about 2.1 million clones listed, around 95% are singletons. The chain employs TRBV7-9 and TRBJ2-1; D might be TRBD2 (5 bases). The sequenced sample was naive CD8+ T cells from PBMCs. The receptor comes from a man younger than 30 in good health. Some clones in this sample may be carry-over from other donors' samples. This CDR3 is CASSLASGLTYNEQFF. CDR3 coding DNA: TGTGCCAGCAGCTTAGCCAGCGGCCTTACCTACAATGAGCAGTTCTTC.